Described below is a single T cell receptor (beta chain) sequence and its context. Its antigen remains unknown. Single viable CD3+CD4+CD8-CD45RO+ cells were sorted as the memory CD4+ T cells. Serum IgG to CMV pp150, pp28, p38 and p52 defined serostatus. This specimen belongs to a study of memory CD4+ T cells and cytomegalovirus serostatus. Turning to the study itself: Healthy Belgian adult donors included under ten CMV-positive and approximately 25 CMV-negative people. General study findings and limits: About two fifths of the roughly 150 known CMV-associated TCRbeta sequences appeared in CD4+ memory. Median bootstrapped AUC for CMV status was approximately 0.94 originally, approximately 0.93 US-trained.

Produced via immunoSEQ multiplex PCR; TCRdb's table is partial and in-frame only. Among some 67,000 clones listed, about 76% were seen once. Trimming shortened V by 5 bases and J by 3 bases, and 17 bases separated the two germline ends. CDR1 is MDHEN and CDR2 is SYDVKM in the germline V gene. The CDR3 is 15 amino acids. V gene TRBV28 combines with J gene TRBJ2-7; a possible D gene is TRBD2 (5 bases). This receptor was identified in an adult in good health and CMV-seropositive. The material sequenced was memory CD4+ T cells from blood. CDR3 in amino acids: CASSNYISVGYEQYF. For the CDR3, the DNA is TGTGCCAGCAGTAATTACATTAGCGTGGGCTACGAGCAGTACTTC.